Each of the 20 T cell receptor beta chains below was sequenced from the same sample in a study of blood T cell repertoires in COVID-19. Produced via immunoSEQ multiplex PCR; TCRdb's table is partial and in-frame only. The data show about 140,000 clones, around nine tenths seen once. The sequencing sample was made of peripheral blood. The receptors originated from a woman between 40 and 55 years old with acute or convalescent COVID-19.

The CDR3 bases are TGTGCCAGCAGCTCCGGACAGATCATGAACACTGAAGCTTTCTTT. Residues: CASSSGQIMNTEAFF. This sequence joins TRBV7-2 and TRBJ1-1, with D perhaps TRBD1 (6 bases). V was clipped by 4 bases and J by 0 bases, with 12 bases between them. Per germline, CDR1 SGHTA and CDR2 FQGNSA. The CDR3 runs 15 residues.

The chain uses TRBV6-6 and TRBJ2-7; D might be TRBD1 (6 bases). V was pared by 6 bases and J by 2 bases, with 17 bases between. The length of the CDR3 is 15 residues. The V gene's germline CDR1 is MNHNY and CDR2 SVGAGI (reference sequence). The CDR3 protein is CASRASTGLTYEQYF. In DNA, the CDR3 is TGTGCCAGCAGGGCTAGCACAGGGCTTACCTACGAGCAGTACTTC.

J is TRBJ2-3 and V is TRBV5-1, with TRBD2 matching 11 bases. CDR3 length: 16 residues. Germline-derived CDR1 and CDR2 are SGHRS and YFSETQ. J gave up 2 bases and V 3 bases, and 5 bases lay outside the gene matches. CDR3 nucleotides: TGCGCCAGCAGCTCTCTAGCGGGAGGAAACACAGATACGCAGTATTTT. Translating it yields CASSSLAGGNTDTQYF.

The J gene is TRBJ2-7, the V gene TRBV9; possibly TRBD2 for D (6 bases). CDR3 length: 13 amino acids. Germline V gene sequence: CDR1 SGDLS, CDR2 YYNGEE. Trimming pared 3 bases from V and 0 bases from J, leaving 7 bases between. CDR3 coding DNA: TGTGCCAGCAGCGGCGGGATCTCCTACGAGCAGTACTTC. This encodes CASSGGISYEQYF. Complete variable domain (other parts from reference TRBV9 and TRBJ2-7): DSGVTQTPKHLITATGQRVTLRCSPRSGDLSVYWYQQSLDQGLQFLIQYYNGEERAKGNILERFSAQQFPDLHSELNLSSLELGDSALYFCASSGGISYEQYFGPGTRLTVT.

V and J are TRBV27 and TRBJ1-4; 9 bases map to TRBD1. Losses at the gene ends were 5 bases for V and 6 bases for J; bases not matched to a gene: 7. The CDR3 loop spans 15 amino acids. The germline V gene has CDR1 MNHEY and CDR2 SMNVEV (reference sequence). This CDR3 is CASSLTGGAHEKLFF. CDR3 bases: TGTGCCAGCAGTCTTACAGGGGGCGCGCATGAAAAACTGTTTTTT.

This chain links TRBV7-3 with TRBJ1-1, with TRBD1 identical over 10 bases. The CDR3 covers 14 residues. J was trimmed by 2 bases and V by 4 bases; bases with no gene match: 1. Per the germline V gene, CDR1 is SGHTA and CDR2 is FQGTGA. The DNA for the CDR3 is TGTGCCAGCAGCTGGGACAGGGGAAACACTGAAGCTTTCTTT. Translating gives CASSWDRGNTEAFF.

The CDR3 DNA follows: TGCGCCAGCAGCTTGAAACTAGCGGGAGGGCTTGGGACTTACGAGCAGTACTTC. Protein product: CASSLKLAGGLGTYEQYF. The chain joins TRBV5-1 to TRBJ2-7; 13 bases match TRBD2. The CDR3 sequence is 18 residues long. CDR1 and CDR2 from the germline V gene are SGHRS and YFSETQ. V lost 1 base to trimming and J lost 4 bases; unmatched junction nucleotides: 11.

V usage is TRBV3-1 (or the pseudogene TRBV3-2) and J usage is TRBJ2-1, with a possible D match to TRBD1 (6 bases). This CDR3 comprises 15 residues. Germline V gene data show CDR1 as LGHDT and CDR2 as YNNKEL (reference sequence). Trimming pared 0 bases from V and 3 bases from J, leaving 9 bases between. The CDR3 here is CASSQDPQGYNEQFF. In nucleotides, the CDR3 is TGTGCCAGCAGCCAAGATCCACAGGGCTACAATGAGCAGTTCTTC.

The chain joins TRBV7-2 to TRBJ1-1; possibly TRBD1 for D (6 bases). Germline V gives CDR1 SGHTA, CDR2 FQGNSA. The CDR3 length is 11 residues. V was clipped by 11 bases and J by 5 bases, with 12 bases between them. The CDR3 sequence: CAAPGETEAFF. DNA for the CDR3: TGTGCCGCCCCAGGGGAAACTGAAGCTTTCTTT.

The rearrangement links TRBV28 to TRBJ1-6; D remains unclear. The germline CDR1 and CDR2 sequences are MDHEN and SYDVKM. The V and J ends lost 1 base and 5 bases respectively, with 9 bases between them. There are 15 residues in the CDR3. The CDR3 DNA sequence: TGTGCCAGCAGTTTATTACCCAGGAATAATTCACCCCTCCACTTT. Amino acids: CASSLLPRNNSPLHF.

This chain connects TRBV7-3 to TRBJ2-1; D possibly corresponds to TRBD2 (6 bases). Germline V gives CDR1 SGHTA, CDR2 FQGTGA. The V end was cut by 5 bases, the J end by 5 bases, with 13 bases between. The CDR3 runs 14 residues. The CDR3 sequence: CASSVDGGNNEQFF. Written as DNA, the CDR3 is TGTGCCAGCAGCGTCGACGGGGGAAACAATGAGCAGTTCTTC.

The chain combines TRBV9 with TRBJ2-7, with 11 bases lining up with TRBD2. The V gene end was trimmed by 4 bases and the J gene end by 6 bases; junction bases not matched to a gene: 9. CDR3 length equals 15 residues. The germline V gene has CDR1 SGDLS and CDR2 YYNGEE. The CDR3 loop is CASSPTSGRSGEQYF. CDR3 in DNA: TGTGCCAGCAGCCCCACTAGCGGGAGATCGGGCGAGCAGTACTTC.

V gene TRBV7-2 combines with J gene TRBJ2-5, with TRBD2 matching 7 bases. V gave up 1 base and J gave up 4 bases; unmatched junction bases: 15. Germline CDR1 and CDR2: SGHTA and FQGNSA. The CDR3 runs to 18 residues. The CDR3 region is CASSLVSGGGASRETQYF. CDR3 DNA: TGTGCCAGCAGCTTAGTTTCGGGGGGTGGGGCTAGCCGAGAGACCCAGTACTTC.

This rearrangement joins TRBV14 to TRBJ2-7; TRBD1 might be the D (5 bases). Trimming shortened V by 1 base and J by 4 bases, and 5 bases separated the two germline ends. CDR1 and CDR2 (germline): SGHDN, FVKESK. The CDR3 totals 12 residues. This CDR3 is CASSQAGYEQYF. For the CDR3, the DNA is TGTGCCAGCAGCCAAGCAGGGTACGAGCAGTACTTC.

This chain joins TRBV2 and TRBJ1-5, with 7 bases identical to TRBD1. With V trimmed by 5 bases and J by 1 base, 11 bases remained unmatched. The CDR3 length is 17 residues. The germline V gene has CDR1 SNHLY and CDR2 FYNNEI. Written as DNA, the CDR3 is TGTGCCAGCAGTCCTCTGGCCGGGACAGCGAGCAATCAGCCCCAGCATTTT. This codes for CASSPLAGTASNQPQHF.

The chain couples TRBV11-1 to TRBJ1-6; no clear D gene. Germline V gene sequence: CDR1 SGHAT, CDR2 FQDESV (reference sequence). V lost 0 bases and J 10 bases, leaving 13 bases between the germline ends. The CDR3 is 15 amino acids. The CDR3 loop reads CASSLALPGNSPLHF. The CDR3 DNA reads TGTGCCAGCAGCTTAGCGCTTCCAGGCAACTCACCCCTCCACTTT.

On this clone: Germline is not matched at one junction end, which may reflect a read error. CDR3 amino acids: CASSLGQGNDKLFF. CDR3 in DNA: TGTGCCAGCAGTTTGGGGCAGGGGAATGACAAACTGTTTTTT. The chain recombines TRBV28 with TRBJ1-4; weak D call: TRBD1 (6 bases). The CDR3 spans 14 residues. The V gene's germline CDR1 is MDHEN and CDR2 SYDVKM.

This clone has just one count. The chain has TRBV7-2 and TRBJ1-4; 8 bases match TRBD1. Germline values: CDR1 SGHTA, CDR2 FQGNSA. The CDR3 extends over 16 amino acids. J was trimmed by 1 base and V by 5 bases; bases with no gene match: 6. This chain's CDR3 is CASSPQGAKTNEKLFF. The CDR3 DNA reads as TGTGCCAGCAGCCCCCAGGGGGCGAAAACTAATGAAAAACTGTTTTTT.

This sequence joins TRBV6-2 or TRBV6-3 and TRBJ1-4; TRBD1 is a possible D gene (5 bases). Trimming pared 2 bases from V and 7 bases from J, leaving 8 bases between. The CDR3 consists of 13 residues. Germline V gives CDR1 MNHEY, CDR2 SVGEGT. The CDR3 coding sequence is TGTGCCAGCAGTTACAGGGGTGGTGAAAAACTGTTTTTT. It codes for CASSYRGGEKLFF.

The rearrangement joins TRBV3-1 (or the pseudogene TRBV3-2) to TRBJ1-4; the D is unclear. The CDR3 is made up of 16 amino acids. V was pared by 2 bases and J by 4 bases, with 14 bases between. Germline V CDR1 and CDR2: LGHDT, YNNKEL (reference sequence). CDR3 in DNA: TGTGCCAGCAGCCAATCTTGGTTGGCAGGTAATGAAAAACTGTTTTTT. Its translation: CASSQSWLAGNEKLFF.